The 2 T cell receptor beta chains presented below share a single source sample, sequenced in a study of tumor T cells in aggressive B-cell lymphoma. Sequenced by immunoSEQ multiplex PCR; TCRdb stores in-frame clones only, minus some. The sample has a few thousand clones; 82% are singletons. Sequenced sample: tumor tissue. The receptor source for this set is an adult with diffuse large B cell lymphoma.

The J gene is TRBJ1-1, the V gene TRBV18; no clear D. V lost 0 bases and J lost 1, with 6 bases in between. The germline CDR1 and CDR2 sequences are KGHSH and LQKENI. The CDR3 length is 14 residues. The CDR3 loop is CASSPPGANTEAFF. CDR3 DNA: TGTGCCAGCTCACCACCGGGAGCGAACACTGAAGCTTTCTTT.

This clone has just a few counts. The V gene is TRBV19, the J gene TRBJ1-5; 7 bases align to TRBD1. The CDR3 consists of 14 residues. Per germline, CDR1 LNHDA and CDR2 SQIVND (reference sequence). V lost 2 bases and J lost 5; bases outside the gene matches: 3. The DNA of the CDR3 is TGTGCCAGTAGTATAACGACAGGGTATCAGCCCCAGCATTTT. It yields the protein CASSITTGYQPQHF.